The clone carrying this TCR beta chain has a handful of counts. A single record per CDR3 protein comes from TCRdb applying MiXCR to the RT-PCR reads. The repertoire holds hundreds of thousands of distinct CDR3 sequences, with 14% as singletons. V was clipped by 4 bases and J by 6 bases; unmatched bases: 18. CDR3 length: 18 amino acids. The germline V gene has CDR1 LGHNA and CDR2 YSLEER. The TCR was taken from a female donor in good health, serving as a healthy control. The specimen sequenced was memory CD4+ T cells from blood. The chain carries TRBV4-3 and TRBJ1-1; 9 nucleotides align to TRBD1. The CDR3 is CASSLNPGQGFFGAEAFF. CDR3 nucleotide sequence: TGCGCCAGCAGCCTGAACCCGGGACAGGGTTTCTTTGGCGCTGAAGCTTTCTTT.